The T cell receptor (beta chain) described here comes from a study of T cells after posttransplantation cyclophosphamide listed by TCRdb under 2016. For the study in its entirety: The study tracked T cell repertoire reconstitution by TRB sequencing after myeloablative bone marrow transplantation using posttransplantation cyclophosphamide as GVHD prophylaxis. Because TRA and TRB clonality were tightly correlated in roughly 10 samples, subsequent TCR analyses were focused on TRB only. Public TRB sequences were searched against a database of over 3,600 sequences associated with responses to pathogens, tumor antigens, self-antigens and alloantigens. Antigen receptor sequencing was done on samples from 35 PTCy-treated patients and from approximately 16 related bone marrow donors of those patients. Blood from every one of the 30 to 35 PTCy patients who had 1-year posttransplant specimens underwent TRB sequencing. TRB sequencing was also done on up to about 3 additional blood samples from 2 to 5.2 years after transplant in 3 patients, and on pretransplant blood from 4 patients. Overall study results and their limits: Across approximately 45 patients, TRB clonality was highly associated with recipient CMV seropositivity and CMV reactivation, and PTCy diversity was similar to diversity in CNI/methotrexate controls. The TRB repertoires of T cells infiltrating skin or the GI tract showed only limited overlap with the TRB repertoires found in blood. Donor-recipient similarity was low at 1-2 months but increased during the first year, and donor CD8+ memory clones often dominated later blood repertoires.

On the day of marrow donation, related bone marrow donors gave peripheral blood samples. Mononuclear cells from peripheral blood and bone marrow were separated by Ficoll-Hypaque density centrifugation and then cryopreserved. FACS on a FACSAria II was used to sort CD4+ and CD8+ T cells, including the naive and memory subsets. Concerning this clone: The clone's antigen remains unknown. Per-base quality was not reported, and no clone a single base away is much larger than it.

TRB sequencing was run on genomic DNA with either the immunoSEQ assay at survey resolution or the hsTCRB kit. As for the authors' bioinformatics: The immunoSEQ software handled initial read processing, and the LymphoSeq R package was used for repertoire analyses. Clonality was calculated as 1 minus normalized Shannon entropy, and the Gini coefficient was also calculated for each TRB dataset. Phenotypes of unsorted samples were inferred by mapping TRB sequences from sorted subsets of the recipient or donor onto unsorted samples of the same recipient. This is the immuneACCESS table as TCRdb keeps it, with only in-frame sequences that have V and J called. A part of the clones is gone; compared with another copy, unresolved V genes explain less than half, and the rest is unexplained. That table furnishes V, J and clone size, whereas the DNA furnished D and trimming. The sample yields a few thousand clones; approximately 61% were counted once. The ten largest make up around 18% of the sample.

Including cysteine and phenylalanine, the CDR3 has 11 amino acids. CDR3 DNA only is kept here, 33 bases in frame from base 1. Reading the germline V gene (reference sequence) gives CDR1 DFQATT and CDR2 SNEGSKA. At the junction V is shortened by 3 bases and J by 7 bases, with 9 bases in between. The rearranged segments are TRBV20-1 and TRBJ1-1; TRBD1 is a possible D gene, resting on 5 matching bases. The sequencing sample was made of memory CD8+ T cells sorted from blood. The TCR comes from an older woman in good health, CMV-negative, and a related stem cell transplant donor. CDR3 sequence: CSASWGSEAFF. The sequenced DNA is TGCAGTGCTAGTTGGGGCAGTGAAGCTTTCTTT.